This T cell receptor beta chain was sequenced for a study of T cells expressing NK-cell markers. From the 5' RACE reads, TCRdb lists one entry per CDR3 protein and no DNA. The sample table includes 150,000 to 200,000 distinct CDR3 sequences. The CDR3 contains 14 residues. This receptor was obtained from a woman between 18 and 69 years old in good health. The chain combines TRBV12-3 or TRBV12-4 with TRBJ2-1; lacking DNA, the TRBD2 call made by TCRdb goes unchecked. Source material: blood T cells: a sorted CD56 or NKG2C T cell subset, CD4+ or CD8+ T cells, or bulk PBMC T cells (not recorded which). CDR3 residues: CASSKSGGVNEQFF.